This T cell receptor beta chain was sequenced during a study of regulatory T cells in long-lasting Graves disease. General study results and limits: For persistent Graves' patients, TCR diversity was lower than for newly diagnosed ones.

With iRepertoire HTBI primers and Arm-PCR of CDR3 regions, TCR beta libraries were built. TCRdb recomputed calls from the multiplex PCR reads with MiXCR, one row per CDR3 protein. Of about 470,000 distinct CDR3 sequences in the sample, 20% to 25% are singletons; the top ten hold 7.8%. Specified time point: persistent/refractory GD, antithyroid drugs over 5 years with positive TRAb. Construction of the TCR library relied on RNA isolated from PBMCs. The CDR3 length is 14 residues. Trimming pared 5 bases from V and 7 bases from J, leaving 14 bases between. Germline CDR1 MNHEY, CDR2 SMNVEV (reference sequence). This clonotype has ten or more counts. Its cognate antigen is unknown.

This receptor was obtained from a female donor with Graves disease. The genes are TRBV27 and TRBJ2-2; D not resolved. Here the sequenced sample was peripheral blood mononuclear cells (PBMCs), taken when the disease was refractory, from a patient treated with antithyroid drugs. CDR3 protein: CASSPLTASGELFF. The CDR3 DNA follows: TGTGCCAGCAGTCCTCTAACCGCAAGCGGGGAGCTGTTTTTT.